The present entry profiles one T cell receptor (beta chain) with its context. This sample stems from a study of T-cell memory formation after mild COVID-19. TCRdb passed the 5' RACE reads through MiXCR, listing each CDR3 protein once. The sample yields some 320,000 distinct CDR3 sequences, approximately 14% seen once. Per germline, CDR1 SNHLY and CDR2 FYNNEI. The CDR3 runs 14 residues. Trimming stripped 7 bases from V and 5 bases from J, with 14 bases between. The rearrangement uses TRBV2 and TRBJ1-4, with D possibly being TRBD1 (6 bases). Material: PBMCs or a T cell subset sorted from them (not recorded which). The sequence derives from a man younger than 30 who had mild COVID-19 (a few samples of this study predate the infection). Cell type and time point are not known. This chain's CDR3 is CASIEYRANEKLFF. The CDR3 DNA reads as TGTGCCAGCATCGAGTACAGGGCGAATGAAAAACTGTTTTTT.